The 15 T cell receptor beta chains below all came from one sample that was sequenced in a study of radiotherapy plus CTLA-4 blockade in lung cancer. Profiling relied on immunoSEQ multiplex PCR, and the TCRdb table lists in-frame clones only, not all of them. The sample lists 77,000 or so clones, 70% to 80% occurring once. Sequenced here: peripheral blood, sampled from a patient treated with radiotherapy plus ipilimumab. Receptor source: a human donor with non-small cell lung cancer whose response to radiotherapy plus ipilimumab could not be evaluated.

The rearrangement uses TRBV19 and TRBJ2-5; D possibly corresponds to TRBD1 (5 bases). The J call may be mistaken, given a closer DNA end match to TRBJ2-7. This CDR3 has 14 residues. Germline V CDR1 and CDR2: LNHDA, SQIVND (reference sequence). The CDR3, as DNA: TGTGCCAGTAGTATAGATCTAGGGGACTACGAGCAGTACTTC. Amino acids: CASSIDLGDYEQYF.

The rearrangement uses TRBV30 and TRBJ2-2; the match to TRBD1 covers 7 bases. J lost 7 bases, V lost 2 bases, and 1 base had no gene match. This CDR3 has 12 residues. Germline V gives CDR1 GTSNPN, CDR2 SVGIG (reference sequence). In DNA form, the CDR3 reads TGTGCCTGGAGTTACAGGGGCGGGGAGCTGTTTTTT. Amino acid sequence: CAWSYRGGELFF. The complete variable domain, with remaining parts taken from reference TRBV30 and TRBJ2-2, reads SQTIHQWPATLVQPVGSPLSLECTVEGTSNPNLYWYRQAAGRGLQLLFYSVGIGQISSEVPQNLSASRPQDRQFILSSKKLLLSDSGFYLCAWSYRGGELFFGEGSRLTVL.

V usage is TRBV5-4 and J usage is TRBJ2-3; D gene unclear. This CDR3 spans 15 amino acids. Trimming took off 5 bases at V and 5 bases at J, with 18 bases between the two ends. CDR1 SGHNT and CDR2 YYREEE come from the germline V gene (reference sequence). The CDR3 region has the DNA TGTGCCAGCAGATCCGATTTAAGCGAGATAGATACGCAGTATTTT. Its translation is CASRSDLSEIDTQYF.

The CDR3 here is CASRRKYSNQPQHF. DNA for the CDR3: TGTGCCAGCAGGAGGAAATATAGCAATCAGCCCCAGCATTTT. The chain couples TRBV28 to TRBJ1-5; D gene unclear. The CDR3 consists of 14 residues. Trimming removed 6 bases from V and 0 bases from J, with 9 bases in between. The germline gives CDR1 MDHEN, CDR2 SYDVKM.

This clone was detected once. The genes are TRBV5-1 and TRBJ2-1, with D possibly TRBD2 on 6 matching bases. Germline-derived CDR1 and CDR2 are SGHRS and YFSETQ. V was cut by 1 base and J by 5 bases, with 10 bases left in between. This CDR3 region has 14 residues. The CDR3 DNA follows: TGCGCCAGCAGCTTGTGGGGGGAAAACAATGAGCAGTTCTTC. As protein: CASSLWGENNEQFF.

The chain recombines TRBV20-1 with TRBJ1-2; 7 bases align to TRBD1. V gave up 6 bases and J gave up 2 bases; unmatched junction bases: 0. In germline, CDR1 is DFQATT, CDR2 SNEGSKA (reference sequence). The CDR3 totals 11 residues. The CDR3 DNA sequence: TGCAGTGCACAGGGGAACTATGGCTACACCTTC. This encodes CSAQGNYGYTF.

This clone is termed medium-sized. The chain joins TRBV19 to TRBJ1-5; D is undetermined. The CDR3 runs to 14 residues. The V gene lost 5 bases and the J gene lost 6 bases, with 14 bases spanning the gap. Germline CDR1 reads LNHDA; CDR2 reads SQIVND (reference sequence). Here the CDR3 reads CASSLWLNVQPQHF. CDR3 in DNA: TGTGCCAGTAGTCTTTGGCTGAACGTTCAGCCCCAGCATTTT.

The chain uses TRBV19 and TRBJ1-2; maybe TRBD1 (6 bases). The CDR3 runs to 14 residues. CDR1 and CDR2 from the germline V gene are LNHDA and SQIVND (reference sequence). Trimming removed 2 bases at V and 4 bases at J, with 11 bases between. The CDR3 DNA reads TGTGCCAGTAGTATAAAGGGGGTACTCTATGGCTACACCTTC. Translating gives CASSIKGVLYGYTF. The full variable domain, its missing parts supplied by reference TRBV19 and TRBJ1-2, is DGGITQSPKYLFRKEGQNVTLSCEQNLNHDAMYWYRQDPGQGLRLIYYSQIVNDFQKGDIAEGYSVSREKKESFPLTVTSAQKNPTAFYLCASSIKGVLYGYTFGSGTRLTVV.

This clone has just a few counts. The chain joins TRBV4-1 to TRBJ2-7; TRBD2 might be the D (5 bases). Between the trimmed V and J ends, which lost 0 bases and 5 bases, there was a span of 8 bases. The CDR3 has 13 residues. Germline V gene sequence: CDR1 MGHRA, CDR2 YSYEKL. CDR3 protein: CASSQDRGNEQYF. The CDR3 nucleotides are TGCGCCAGCAGCCAAGATCGAGGGAACGAGCAGTACTTC.

This CDR3 reads CAWNVRTGGGTDTQYF. For the CDR3, the DNA is TGTGCCTGGAATGTCCGGACAGGGGGCGGCACAGATACGCAGTATTTT. The rearrangement uses TRBV30 and TRBJ2-3; the match to TRBD1 covers 11 bases. This CDR3 region has 16 residues. J was trimmed by 1 base and V by 4 bases; bases with no gene match: 7. CDR1 and CDR2 (germline): GTSNPN, SVGIG (reference sequence).

V is TRBV5-1 and J is TRBJ2-7, with TRBD2 as a possible D gene (6 bases). Trimming removed 4 bases from V and 6 bases from J, with 17 bases in between. Germline-derived CDR1 and CDR2 are SGHRS and YFSETQ. This CDR3 has 14 residues. As DNA, the CDR3 is TGCGCCAGCAGCCCTCGTGTAGGAGGGCCCGAGCAGTACTTC. Protein sequence: CASSPRVGGPEQYF.

V is TRBV7-8 and J is TRBJ2-3; TRBD2 aligns across 7 bases. Germline trimming cut 5 bases from V and 3 bases from J; bases unmatched to any gene: 8. This CDR3 has 15 amino acids. Germline lookup yields CDR1 SGHVS and CDR2 FQNEAQ. Here the CDR3 DNA reads TGTGCCAGCAGCATCCAAGGGCGGGAGACAGATACGCAGTATTTT. The encoded protein is CASSIQGRETDTQYF.

This chain's CDR3 is CAISVPGQGQYF. The CDR3 DNA is TGTGCCATCAGTGTGCCGGGACAGGGGCAGTATTTT. J is TRBJ2-3 and V is TRBV10-3; 9 bases are shared with TRBD1. CDR3 length equals 12 residues. With 4 bases clipped from V and 11 bases from J, the junction kept 4 bases outside the gene matches. The germline gives CDR1 ENHRY, CDR2 SYGVKD.

The chain joins TRBV9 to TRBJ2-7; 9 positions match TRBD1. The J segment lost 3 bases and the V segment lost 2 bases, leaving 6 bases of the junction unmatched. The CDR3 is made up of 15 amino acids. Germline V gene data show CDR1 as SGDLS and CDR2 as YYNGEE. This chain's CDR3 is CASSVSPGQGYEQYF. CDR3 in DNA: TGTGCCAGCAGCGTTAGTCCGGGACAGGGCTACGAGCAGTACTTC.

There are a few counts of this clone. CDR3 nucleotide sequence: TGCGCCAGCAGTGAGCGGCGGAATGAGCAGTTCTTC. The encoded protein is CASSERRNEQFF. This rearrangement joins TRBV10-1 to TRBJ2-1; D unclear. V was pared by 2 bases and J by 7 bases, with 6 bases between. Germline CDR1 is WNHNN and CDR2 is SYGVQD (reference sequence). There are 12 residues in the CDR3.